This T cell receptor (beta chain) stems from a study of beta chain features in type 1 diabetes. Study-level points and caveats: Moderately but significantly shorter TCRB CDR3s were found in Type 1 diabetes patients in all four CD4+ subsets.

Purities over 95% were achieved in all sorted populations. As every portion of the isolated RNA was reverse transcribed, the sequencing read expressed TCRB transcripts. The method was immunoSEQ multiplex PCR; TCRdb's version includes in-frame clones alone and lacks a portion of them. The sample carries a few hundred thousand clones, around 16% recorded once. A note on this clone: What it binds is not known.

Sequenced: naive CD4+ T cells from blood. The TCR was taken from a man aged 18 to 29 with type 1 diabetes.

The CDR3 is CASSPGRSSGGARVYF. As DNA, the CDR3 is TGTGCCAGCAGCCCAGGCCGTTCTAGCGGGGGCGCTCGCGTGTACTTC. The chain links TRBV9 to TRBJ2-5; TRBD2 matches 10 bases. V dropped 4 bases and J dropped 13; count of bases not matched to a gene: 19. Germline V lookup: CDR1 SGDLS, CDR2 YYNGEE. This CDR3 is built from 16 residues.